The following is a TCR beta chain sequence with its context. Its target is unknown. Germline-derived CDR1 and CDR2 are LNHNV and YYDKDF (reference sequence). The V end was cut by 1 base, the J end by 3 bases, with 12 bases between. CDR3 length: 15 amino acids. Sequenced with the Oncomine TCR Beta short-read assay was DNA taken from cultured CD4+ T cells. The template was genomic DNA from cultured CD4+ T cells. MiXCR, run by TCRdb on the PCR reads, gives a single entry per CDR3 protein. The profile shows over 15,000 distinct CDR3 sequences, 52% of them singletons. These data belong to a study of vaccination and CD4 T cells after COVID-19. Overall study context: Control cultures were supplied with a CEFX pool, an HIV-1 Nef pool, or no peptide at all.

Described treatment: roughly ten-day PBMC culture with coronavirus spike peptide pools or control peptides (ViraFEST assay). This clonotype was sampled from a human donor who had recovered from COVID-19. This chain links TRBV15 with TRBJ1-1; D gene ambiguous. Sequencing was performed on CD4+ T cells from blood, cultured in vitro. CDR3: CATSRGLGGDTEAFF. CDR3 in DNA: TGTGCCACCAGCAGAGGGCTGGGCGGGGACACTGAAGCTTTCTTT.